These 15 T cell receptor beta chains were all obtained from the same sample, sequenced in a study of identical twins. MiXCR, applied by TCRdb to the 5' RACE reads, yields one record per CDR3 protein. The sample records some 250,000 distinct CDR3 sequences, about 13% being singletons. These data were also reused for a study on yellow fever vaccine responses in identical twins.

Sequenced: memory (CD45RO+) T cells sorted from blood. These receptors were taken from a woman aged 18-29 years in good health.

The chain carries TRBV7-2 and TRBJ2-5, with 7 nucleotides matching TRBD1. V gave up 3 bases and J gave up 5 bases; unmatched junction bases: 3. Germline V lookup: CDR1 SGHTA, CDR2 FQGNSA. The CDR3 runs to 13 residues. The CDR3 sequence is CASSFGQEETQYF. The CDR3 DNA reads TGTGCCAGCAGCTTTGGACAGGAGGAGACCCAGTACTTC.

This clonotype was observed many times. The V gene is TRBV6-1, the J gene TRBJ1-5; 7 bases map to TRBD1. The V and J ends lost 6 bases and 0 bases, in that order; junction bases with no gene match: 11. The germline CDR1 and CDR2 sequences are MNHNS and SASEGT. The CDR3 is made up of 17 amino acids. This CDR3 is CASRRSGGMYSNQPQHF. As DNA, the CDR3 is TGTGCCAGCAGGAGGTCAGGGGGGATGTATAGCAATCAGCCCCAGCATTTT.

This clonotype occurred a few times. This chain joins TRBV7-9 and TRBJ2-5, with D perhaps matching TRBD1 (5 bases). In germline, CDR1 is SEHNR, CDR2 FQNEAQ (reference sequence). The CDR3 consists of 12 residues. In nucleotides, the CDR3 is TGTGTCTCAGGGCAAACATGGGAGACCCAGTACTTC. Translation: CVSGQTWETQYF.

This clonotype turned up a few times. This sequence joins TRBV5-1 and TRBJ2-2; no definite D call. With 1 base removed from V and 4 bases from J, the gap between germline ends came to 11 bases. The CDR3 consists of 15 residues. Germline V CDR1 and CDR2: SGHRS, YFSETQ. The CDR3 is CASSLKLGVTGELFF. The CDR3, as DNA: TGCGCCAGCAGCTTGAAGCTTGGCGTCACCGGGGAGCTGTTTTTT.

This clonotype was seen a handful of times. V gene TRBV9 combines with J gene TRBJ1-6; perhaps TRBD1 as D (5 bases). The CDR3 is 14 residues long. Germline CDR1 is SGDLS and CDR2 is YYNGEE. V shed 0 bases and J shed 10 bases, with 11 bases lying between them. CDR3 DNA: TGTGCCAGCAGCGTAGAGGGAAAGGGGTCACCCCTCCACTTT. Translation: CASSVEGKGSPLHF.

V usage is TRBV7-2 and J usage is TRBJ2-7, with 8 positions matching TRBD2. This CDR3 comprises 15 residues. Germline CDR1 SGHTA, CDR2 FQGNSA. V gave up 5 bases and J gave up 3 bases; unmatched junction bases: 9. As DNA, the CDR3 is TGTGCCAGCAGCCTCACTAGCGGAGCTCGCTACGAGCAGTACTTC. Its translation is CASSLTSGARYEQYF.

This clonotype was recorded many times. The chain joins TRBV7-6 to TRBJ2-7; possibly TRBD2 for D (7 bases). CDR3 length: 14 amino acids. Trimming left V 1 base short and J 6 bases short, with 13 bases between. The germline CDR1 and CDR2 sequences are SGHVS and FNYEAQ. This CDR3 reads CASSLELGGGEQYF. Here the CDR3 DNA reads TGTGCCAGCAGCTTAGAATTGGGAGGGGGCGAGCAGTACTTC.

This clonotype was seen a handful of times. This chain links TRBV12-3 or TRBV12-4 with TRBJ2-2; a weak D match, TRBD2 (6 bases). V lost 6 bases and J lost 7, with 9 bases in between. The CDR3 sequence is 12 residues long. The DNA for the CDR3 is TGTGCCAGCAGGGAGGGTAACGGGGAGCTGTTTTTT. Residues: CASREGNGELFF.

This clonotype was observed a handful of times. The chain recombines TRBV6-5 with TRBJ2-5; unclear D gene. In germline, CDR1 is MNHEY, CDR2 SVGAGI. V was cut by 3 bases and J by 7 bases, with 6 bases left in between. The CDR3 runs to 11 residues. In DNA, the CDR3 is TGTGCCAGCAGTTATAAGCGGACCCAGTACTTC. It yields the protein CASSYKRTQYF.

This clonotype appeared a few times. The chain combines TRBV6-4 with TRBJ2-6, with 7 bases that match TRBD1. The CDR3 totals 19 residues. The germline CDR1 and CDR2 sequences are MRHNA and SNTAGT. V was pared by 2 bases and J by 0 bases, with 10 bases of the junction left unmatched. CDR3 region: CASSDHQGQSLSGANVLTF. In DNA form, the CDR3 reads TGTGCCAGCAGTGACCACCAGGGACAGTCTCTCTCTGGGGCCAACGTCCTGACTTTC.

In its sample, this clonotype was seen a few times. The chain combines TRBV5-1 with TRBJ1-6; the D gene is possibly TRBD1 (5 bases). V lost 4 bases and J lost 11, with 16 bases in between. This CDR3 spans 14 amino acids. The germline CDR1 and CDR2 sequences are SGHRS and YFSETQ. The CDR3 reads CASSGGSHGAPLHF. CDR3 coding DNA: TGCGCCAGCAGCGGGGGGTCACACGGGGCACCCCTCCACTTT.

The table lists this clonotype with a few counts. This chain's CDR3 is CASSLDLADYNEQFF. In nucleotides, the CDR3 is TGCGCCAGCAGCTTGGACCTAGCGGACTACAATGAGCAGTTCTTC. The rearrangement links TRBV5-1 to TRBJ2-1; TRBD2 matches at 7 bases. Germline V CDR1 and CDR2: SGHRS, YFSETQ. Unmatched junction bases numbered 3, after V lost 0 bases and J lost 3 bases. CDR3 length: 15 residues. The whole variable domain, remainder taken from reference TRBV5-1 and TRBJ2-1, is KAGVTQTPRYLIKTRGQQVTLSCSPISGHRSVSWYQQTPGQGLQFLFEYFSETQRNKGNFPGRFSGRQFSNSRSEMNVSTLELGDSALYLCASSLDLADYNEQFFGPGTRLTVL.

The chain couples TRBV14 to TRBJ2-2, with TRBD2 matching 7 bases. The CDR3 has 15 residues. Germline CDR1 and CDR2: SGHDN and FVKESK. V lost 6 bases to trimming and J lost 4 bases; unmatched junction nucleotides: 8. The chain's CDR3 is CASRPTGTITGELFF. CDR3 coding DNA: TGTGCCAGCAGACCCACCGGGACTATCACCGGGGAGCTGTTTTTT.

This chain joins TRBV20-1 and TRBJ2-3; 9 bases line up with TRBD2. The V and J ends lost 0 bases and 2 bases, in that order; junction bases with no gene match: 3. From germline, CDR1 is DFQATT and CDR2 SNEGSKA (reference sequence). CDR3 size: 15 residues. The CDR3 is CSARDSGGLTDTQYF. CDR3 DNA sequence: TGCAGTGCTAGAGACAGCGGGGGGCTCACAGATACGCAGTATTTT.

This clonotype was seen a few times. The chain couples TRBV19 to TRBJ2-4; 8 nucleotides align to TRBD1. The CDR3 sequence is 13 residues long. The germline CDR1 and CDR2 sequences are LNHDA and SQIVND (reference sequence). With 6 bases clipped from V and 8 bases from J, the junction kept 6 bases outside the gene matches. DNA of the CDR3: TGTGCCAGTAGAGAGGACAGGGCGGACATTCAGTACTTC. Residues: CASREDRADIQYF.